The 18 T cell receptor beta chains below come from one sample, sequenced in a study of cytomegalovirus exposure and HLA in healthy donors. Assay: immunoSEQ multiplex PCR; the TCRdb copy retains only in-frame clones and omits some. The repertoire consists of about 110,000 clones, with approximately 94% occurring once and the leading ten covering 0.67%. What was sequenced was PBMCs. The source of these receptors is a woman younger than 30 in good health and CMV-seronegative.

The gene calls are TRBV5-4 and TRBJ1-2; TRBD1 agrees at 12 bases. CDR1 SGHNT and CDR2 YYREEE come from the germline V gene (reference sequence). The CDR3 totals 17 residues. The ends lost 3 bases at V and 0 bases at J; junction bases unmatched: 6. CDR3 in amino acids: CASSSRDRGPTNYGYTF. DNA of the CDR3: TGTGCCAGCAGCTCTAGGGACAGGGGGCCAACTAACTATGGCTACACCTTC.

This clone was recorded only once. V and J are TRBV28 and TRBJ2-7; 8 bases agree with TRBD1. CDR3 length: 14 amino acids. In germline, CDR1 is MDHEN, CDR2 SYDVKM. Unmatched junction bases numbered 6, after V lost 5 bases and J lost 3 bases. The CDR3 region is CASSLRGRLYEQYF. The DNA of the CDR3 is TGTGCCAGCAGTCTCAGGGGGCGCCTCTACGAGCAGTACTTC.

CDR3 sequence (DNA): TGTGCCAGCAGCCTACCTGTCCAAGAGACCCAGTACTTC. Translating it yields CASSLPVQETQYF. The genes are TRBV7-8 and TRBJ2-5; D is uncertain. This CDR3 has 13 residues. CDR1 and CDR2 from the germline V gene are SGHVS and FQNEAQ. With 5 bases removed from V and 1 base from J, the gap between germline ends came to 8 bases.

The gene calls are TRBV28 and TRBJ1-2; no definite D call. Germline V gives CDR1 MDHEN, CDR2 SYDVKM. Between the trimmed V and J ends, which lost 8 bases and 3 bases, there was a span of 10 bases. The CDR3 consists of 12 residues. CDR3 in DNA: TGTGCCAGCGGCCTCGAGGACTATGGCTACACCTTC. Residues: CASGLEDYGYTF.

The CDR3: CASNPGVAFGETQYF. CDR3 coding DNA: TGCGCCAGCAATCCGGGGGTGGCTTTTGGAGAGACCCAGTACTTC. This rearrangement joins TRBV5-1 to TRBJ2-5; D is possibly TRBD2 (6 bases). Per germline, CDR1 SGHRS and CDR2 YFSETQ. V was trimmed by 6 bases and J by 4 bases, leaving 19 bases between them. The CDR3 is made up of 15 amino acids.

The chain has TRBV5-6 and TRBJ1-2; 10 bases line up with TRBD1. The V gene end was trimmed by 0 bases and the J gene end by 7 bases; junction bases not matched to a gene: 9. CDR1 SGHDT and CDR2 YYEEEE come from the germline V gene. The CDR3 spans 16 residues. Here the CDR3 DNA reads TGTGCCAGCAGCTTGGTAGGCGGACAGGGGGGCGGTGGCTACACCTTC. Residues: CASSLVGGQGGGGYTF.

Only one count was recorded for this clone. The chain recombines TRBV5-1 with TRBJ1-1, with 8 bases identical to TRBD1. The CDR3 contains 13 residues. Germline V CDR1 and CDR2: SGHRS, YFSETQ. With 8 bases clipped from V and 4 bases from J, the junction kept 7 bases outside the gene matches. CDR3 nucleotide sequence: TGCGCCAGTGGGGTACAGGGGGGCACTGAAGCTTTCTTT. Amino acids: CASGVQGGTEAFF.

The V gene is TRBV30, the J gene TRBJ1-4; a weak D match, TRBD1 (5 bases). V lost 7 bases and J 5 bases, leaving 17 bases between the germline ends. Germline V CDR1 and CDR2: GTSNPN, SVGIG (reference sequence). This CDR3 spans 14 amino acids. In DNA form, the CDR3 reads TGTGCCTACGAGATGGGGGGGTTCAATGAAAAACTGTTTTTT. Amino acids: CAYEMGGFNEKLFF.

The V and J genes are TRBV4-3 and TRBJ2-1; D is possibly TRBD1 (6 bases). CDR1 and CDR2 (germline): LGHNA, YSLEER. The V gene lost 1 base and the J gene lost 7 bases, with 11 bases spanning the gap. The length of the CDR3 is 14 residues. The CDR3 spells CASSQGTAANEQFF. CDR3 bases: TGCGCCAGCAGCCAAGGGACAGCGGCGAATGAGCAGTTCTTC.

This chain links TRBV5-1 with TRBJ2-1; 9 nucleotides line up with TRBD1. The CDR3 runs to 15 residues. Germline values: CDR1 SGHRS, CDR2 YFSETQ. V shed 4 bases and J 4 bases; nucleotides not matched to a gene: 6. CDR3 region: CASSLAGQGYNEQFF. The CDR3 region has the DNA TGCGCCAGCAGCCTAGCTGGACAGGGGTACAATGAGCAGTTCTTC.

The gene calls are TRBV2 and TRBJ2-1, with D uncertain. The CDR3 totals 14 residues. Trimming cost V 1 base and J 8 bases, with 12 bases left between them. CDR1 and CDR2 from the germline V gene are SNHLY and FYNNEI. The chain's CDR3 is CASSEGFSIDEQFF. DNA for the CDR3: TGTGCCAGCAGTGAAGGGTTTAGTATCGATGAGCAGTTCTTC.

This clone was recorded a few times. Other DNA sequences of this sample code for an identical CDR3. The J gene is TRBJ2-5, the V gene TRBV5-1, with 10 bases matching TRBD1. Germline assignment: CDR1 SGHRS and CDR2 YFSETQ. This CDR3 region has 15 residues. The ends lost 0 bases at V and 5 bases at J; junction bases unmatched: 4. CDR3 DNA: TGCGCCAGCAGCTTGGGACAGGGGGCGGGTGAGACCCAGTACTTC. Translation gives CASSLGQGAGETQYF.

The chain has TRBV10-3 and TRBJ1-1; 7 bases are shared with TRBD1. J lost 4 bases, V lost 6 bases, and 5 bases had no gene match. This CDR3 comprises 13 residues. Germline V gene sequence: CDR1 ENHRY, CDR2 SYGVKD. CDR3 bases: TGTGCCATCAGAAACGACAGGGCCACTGAAGCTTTCTTT. It codes for CAIRNDRATEAFF.

This rearrangement joins TRBV7-3 to TRBJ2-3; D gene unclear. Germline V gene data show CDR1 as SGHTA and CDR2 as FQGTGA. The CDR3 spans 12 residues. Trimming stripped 4 bases from V and 6 bases from J, with 8 bases between. This CDR3 reads CASSYNRDTQYF. The DNA of the CDR3 is TGTGCCAGCAGCTACAACCGCGATACGCAGTATTTT.

The chain links TRBV6-1 to TRBJ1-4, with D possibly being TRBD1 (5 bases). CDR1 is MNHNS and CDR2 is SASEGT in the germline V gene. V was clipped by 0 bases and J by 7 bases, with 15 bases between them. This CDR3 is built from 16 residues. In DNA, the CDR3 is TGTGCCAGCAGTGAAGCCCATCCTGGCAGGGCTGAAAAACTGTTTTTT. Residues: CASSEAHPGRAEKLFF.

V and J are TRBV5-6 and TRBJ2-7; 9 bases are a match to TRBD1. Germline V gene lookup returns CDR1 SGHDT and CDR2 YYEEEE. CDR3 length equals 15 residues. V trimming: 2 bases; J trimming: 4 bases; junction bases outside the gene matches: 7. The CDR3 region is CASSFVGQGVYEQYF. CDR3 sequence (DNA): TGTGCCAGCAGCTTTGTGGGACAGGGTGTTTACGAGCAGTACTTC.

The chain has TRBV2 and TRBJ1-2; tentative D call: TRBD1 (5 bases). The germline gives CDR1 SNHLY, CDR2 FYNNEI. The CDR3 totals 14 residues. Trimming took off 1 base at V and 5 bases at J, with 11 bases between the two ends. The CDR3: CASSEVSGYYGYTF. The CDR3 DNA reads as TGTGCCAGCAGTGAAGTTTCAGGGTATTATGGCTACACCTTC. The complete variable domain, with remaining parts taken from reference TRBV2 and TRBJ1-2, reads EPEVTQTPSHQVTQMGQEVILRCVPISNHLYFYWYRQILGQKVEFLVSFYNNEISEKSEIFDDQFSVERPDGSNFTLKIRSTKLEDSAMYFCASSEVSGYYGYTFGSGTRLTVV.

The chain has TRBV9 and TRBJ1-2; no definite D call. The V end was cut by 4 bases, the J end by 0 bases, with 19 bases between. The germline V gene has CDR1 SGDLS and CDR2 YYNGEE. The CDR3 runs to 17 residues. The CDR3 DNA reads TGTGCCAGCAGCCCCGGAACGGGTCCCTCATCTAACTATGGCTACACCTTC. It specifies CASSPGTGPSSNYGYTF. Supplemented by reference TRBV9 and TRBJ1-2, the full variable domain reads DSGVTQTPKHLITATGQRVTLRCSPRSGDLSVYWYQQSLDQGLQFLIQYYNGEERAKGNILERFSAQQFPDLHSELNLSSLELGDSALYFCASSPGTGPSSNYGYTFGSGTRLTVV.